One sample yielded the 10 T cell receptor beta chains listed below, sequenced in a study of CD8 T cells in ankylosing spondylitis. MiXCR, applied by TCRdb to the 5' RACE reads, yields one record per CDR3 protein. The table lists 200,000 to 250,000 distinct CDR3 sequences, roughly a tenth of them singletons. Sequenced material: blood, either unsorted or a sorted T cell fraction (not recorded which). The receptors stem from a male donor with ankylosing spondylitis or in good health (not recorded which).

In its sample, this clonotype was seen many times. The rearrangement joins TRBV12-3 or TRBV12-4 to TRBJ2-7; D might be TRBD1 (5 bases). The CDR3 is 12 amino acids. V was cut by 6 bases and J by 2 bases, with 8 bases left in between. CDR3: CASSQTAYEQYF. CDR3 in DNA: TGTGCCAGCAGCCAGACAGCCTACGAGCAGTACTTC.

About this clonotype: A read error may account for a junction end that differs from germline. The gene calls are TRBV6-1 and TRBJ2-1, with D maybe TRBD2 (6 bases). Germline CDR1 is MNHNS and CDR2 is SASEGT. The CDR3 has 13 amino acids. The CDR3 nucleotides are TGTGCCAGCAGTCGCGACACTCAAAGTGGGAGGCTCTTC. Translating it yields CASSRDTQSGRLF.

This clonotype has at least ten counts. The V gene is TRBV20-1, the J gene TRBJ2-1, with 15 bases fitting TRBD2. The ends lost 5 bases at V and 8 bases at J; junction bases unmatched: 4. CDR3 size: 14 residues. Germline CDR1 reads DFQATT; CDR2 reads SNEGSKA (reference sequence). CDR3 loop: CSAGTSGRIHEQFF. The CDR3 DNA sequence: TGCAGTGCTGGGACTAGCGGGAGGATCCATGAGCAGTTCTTC.

This clonotype was seen repeatedly, ten times or more. The V and J genes are TRBV25-1 and TRBJ1-2, with unresolved D. Trimming stripped 4 bases from V and 2 bases from J, with 11 bases between. The CDR3 length is 14 residues. Per germline, CDR1 MGHDK and CDR2 SYGVNS. The CDR3 nucleotides are TGTGCCAGCAGTGGACGGACGGGGAACTATGGCTACACCTTC. Translation gives CASSGRTGNYGYTF.

This rearrangement joins TRBV11-2 to TRBJ2-3; 14 nucleotides match TRBD2. With V trimmed by 0 bases and J by 4 bases, 3 bases remained unmatched. The germline gives CDR1 SGHAT, CDR2 FQNNGV. The CDR3 runs to 17 residues. Written as DNA, the CDR3 is TGTGCCAGCAGCTTAGATTTGGGACTAGCGGGAGCAGATACGCAGTATTTT. It codes for CASSLDLGLAGADTQYF. Combining the CDR3 with reference TRBV11-2 and TRBJ2-3 gives the whole variable domain EAGVAQSPRYKIIEKRQSVAFWCNPISGHATLYWYQQILGQGPKLLIQFQNNGVVDDSQLPKDRFSAERLKGVDSTLKIQPAKLEDSAVYLCASSLDLGLAGADTQYFGPGTRLTVL.

The sample holds many counts of this clonotype. The chain employs TRBV11-2 and TRBJ1-2; D is uncertain. Germline assignment: CDR1 SGHAT and CDR2 FQNNGV. The CDR3 has 12 amino acids. V was clipped by 4 bases and J by 5 bases, with 8 bases between them. The DNA of the CDR3 is TGTGCCAGCAGCTCTACCGGGTATGGCTACACCTTC. It specifies CASSSTGYGYTF.

This clonotype was counted many times. This sequence joins TRBV14 and TRBJ2-7; no reliable D call. The CDR3 is made up of 13 amino acids. Trimming removed 6 bases at V and 2 bases at J, with 11 bases between. CDR1 and CDR2 (germline): SGHDN, FVKESK. CDR3 nucleotide sequence: TGTGCCAGCAGTGGGATAGTTCCCTACGAGCAGTACTTC. Amino acids: CASSGIVPYEQYF.

The sample holds many counts of this clonotype. This chain connects TRBV5-6 to TRBJ2-7, with D possibly matching TRBD1 (6 bases). Per germline, CDR1 SGHDT and CDR2 YYEEEE. The CDR3 has 14 residues. V lost 0 bases to trimming and J lost 4 bases, with 11 bases between them. The CDR3 here is CASSLAGTLYEQYF. CDR3 in DNA: TGTGCCAGCAGCTTGGCCGGGACACTTTACGAGCAGTACTTC.

This clonotype was counted many times. V is TRBV12-3 or TRBV12-4 and J is TRBJ1-4; D ambiguous. The CDR3 is made up of 15 amino acids. Trimming removed 0 bases at V and 7 bases at J, with 12 bases between. CDR3 region: CASSLAGKGTEKLFF. CDR3 DNA: TGTGCCAGCAGTTTAGCAGGGAAGGGAACTGAAAAACTGTTTTTT.

This clonotype has ten or more counts. CDR3 DNA: TGTGCCAGCAGTTCTACAGGGAGCTCCTACAATGAGCAGTTCTTC. It yields the protein CASSSTGSSYNEQFF. The chain couples TRBV27 to TRBJ2-1, with D possibly being TRBD1 (6 bases). The length of the CDR3 is 15 residues. Germline V lookup: CDR1 MNHEY, CDR2 SMNVEV (reference sequence). Trimming took off 4 bases at V and 0 bases at J, with 10 bases between the two ends.